This T cell receptor beta chain was documented in a study of T cell responses to AZD1222 COVID-19 vaccine. In the case of this clone: As yet, its antigen is unknown.

Per the germline V gene, CDR1 is SGHDN and CDR2 is FVKESK. The V and J ends lost 4 bases and 3 bases respectively, with 10 bases between them. The CDR3 is made up of 13 amino acids. Produced via immunoSEQ multiplex PCR; TCRdb's table is partial and in-frame only. The data hold roughly 150,000 clones, with approximately 88% observed a single time. The study's findings and limits: Compared with day 0, the breadth and depth of the Spike-specific TCR repertoire rose significantly after two doses of AZD1222. In all cases, repertoires were sampled only after the peak T cell response.

Source: peripheral blood, taken on day 0 of MenACWY control vaccination. J is TRBJ2-7 and V is TRBV14; no definite D call. The clonotype originates from an adult in good health. CDR3 region: CASSLRNGYEQYF. CDR3 DNA sequence: TGTGCCAGCAGCCTACGAAACGGCTACGAGCAGTACTTC.